The 23 T cell receptor beta chains reported below all come from one sample, sequenced in a study of blood T cells in healthy people across ages. The use of a sample-barcoded 5' primer and a J-beta primer mix characterized a second PCR of about 7 to 12 cycles. TCRdb re-derived calls from the 5' RACE reads in MiXCR, one entry per CDR3 protein. This sample carries almost 1 million distinct CDR3 sequences, roughly 50% of them seen once, and the ten largest clones take over 20%. Sequencing input: blood. These receptor sequences come from a woman aged 55-69 years in good health.

The chain links TRBV29-1 to TRBJ1-2, with no clear D. Germline loops: CDR1 SQVTM, CDR2 ANQGSEA. This CDR3 region has 11 residues. The germline V and J ends were trimmed by 0 bases and 7 bases, with 6 bases remaining between them. The CDR3, as DNA: TGCAGCGTTGAAGATCCGGGTGGCTACACCTTC. Protein: CSVEDPGGYTF.

The V gene is TRBV9, the J gene TRBJ1-4; D uncertain. CDR1 and CDR2 (germline): SGDLS, YYNGEE. The V gene lost 0 bases and the J gene lost 7 bases, with 10 bases spanning the gap. The CDR3 covers 14 residues. The DNA for the CDR3 is TGTGCCAGCAGCGTAGGGGTCGCGGGTGAAAAACTGTTTTTT. The encoded protein is CASSVGVAGEKLFF.

This chain links TRBV20-1 with TRBJ2-1; 12 bases align to TRBD2. The assigned J gene may be wrong: the sequence end matches TRBJ2-7 better. This CDR3 comprises 16 residues. Germline lookup yields CDR1 DFQATT and CDR2 SNEGSKA (reference sequence). CDR3 in amino acids: CSARSIRLAGDHEQYF. In DNA, the CDR3 is TGCAGTGCGAGGTCCATTCGACTAGCGGGAGACCACGAGCAGTACTTC.

This clonotype has more than one count but fewer than ten. V is TRBV18 and J is TRBJ2-1; TRBD2 matches at 10 bases. V gave up 6 bases and J gave up 1 base; unmatched junction bases: 18. The length of the CDR3 is 20 residues. Germline CDR1 and CDR2: KGHSH and LQKENI. Here the CDR3 reads CASSKILQAGGLRSYNEQFF. The CDR3 DNA is TGTGCCAGCTCTAAAATACTCCAAGCGGGAGGGTTAAGGTCCTACAATGAGCAGTTCTTC.

The CDR3 spells CAISRLAGGSNNEQYF. The CDR3 region has the DNA TGTGCCATCAGTCGACTAGCGGGAGGGAGTAACAACGAGCAGTACTTC. V usage is TRBV10-3 and J usage is TRBJ2-7, with 14 bases matching TRBD2. Trimming at V came to 5 bases and at J to 5 bases, leaving 8 bases not matched to a gene. The CDR3 is 16 residues long. Per germline, CDR1 ENHRY and CDR2 SYGVKD.

This clonotype was found a few times. This chain's CDR3 is CASSLTPGVGEQYF. DNA of the CDR3: TGTGCCAGCAGCTTAACGCCGGGAGTGGGCGAGCAGTACTTC. The chain uses TRBV7-2 and TRBJ2-7; D might be TRBD2 (6 bases). Germline lookup yields CDR1 SGHTA and CDR2 FQGNSA. The CDR3 is 14 amino acids. With 2 bases removed from V and 6 bases from J, the gap between germline ends came to 14 bases.

The chain links TRBV20-1 to TRBJ2-1; 7 nucleotides align to TRBD2. CDR1 is DFQATT and CDR2 is SNEGSKA in the germline V gene (reference sequence). The CDR3 is made up of 15 amino acids. J lost 6 bases, V lost 5 bases, and 13 bases had no gene match. CDR3: CSAAGVDGRFNEQFF. As DNA, the CDR3 is TGCAGTGCTGCGGGGGTGGACGGCCGATTCAATGAGCAGTTCTTC.

This clonotype was seen repeatedly, ten times or more. CDR3 residues: CSVGTSGSLSGANVLTF. CDR3 DNA: TGCAGCGTTGGGACTAGCGGGAGCCTTTCTGGGGCCAACGTCCTGACTTTC. The chain recombines TRBV29-1 with TRBJ2-6; 13 positions agree with TRBD2. V lost 4 bases to trimming and J lost 1 base; unmatched junction nucleotides: 4. This CDR3 is 17 amino acids long. CDR1 is SQVTM, CDR2 ANQGSEA, per germline.

This clonotype was counted a few times. The chain combines TRBV6-6 with TRBJ2-3, with D perhaps TRBD2 (6 bases). The CDR3 sequence is 16 residues long. Trimming cost V 0 bases and J 7 bases, with 17 bases left between them. Per the germline V gene, CDR1 is MNHNY and CDR2 is SVGAGI (reference sequence). Here the CDR3 DNA reads TGTGCCAGCAGTTACTCTGAGCGGGTTCAGTCGTATACGCAGTATTTT. Its translation is CASSYSERVQSYTQYF.

This clonotype has a handful of counts. The CDR3 is CASSQDPGLAGGEQYF. The CDR3 DNA is TGCGCCAGCAGCCAGGACCCGGGACTAGCGGGAGGTGAGCAGTACTTC. The rearrangement links TRBV4-3 to TRBJ2-5; 15 bases match TRBD2. This CDR3 comprises 16 residues. Germline lookup yields CDR1 LGHNA and CDR2 YSLEER. Trimming took 3 bases from V and 11 from J; bases not matched to a gene: 10.

The chain is built from TRBV2 and TRBJ2-7; no clear D gene. Germline V lookup: CDR1 SNHLY, CDR2 FYNNEI. Trimming left V 5 bases short and J 7 bases short, with 9 bases between. This CDR3 is built from 11 residues. As DNA, the CDR3 is TGTGCCAGCAGTCAGCATGAGGAGCAGTACTTC. This translates into CASSQHEEQYF.

A few counts support this clonotype. V usage is TRBV27 and J usage is TRBJ2-5, with 9 bases fitting TRBD1. Near its end, the DNA agrees better with TRBJ2-7, so the J call may be wrong. The germline CDR1 and CDR2 sequences are MNHEY and SMNVEV (reference sequence). The CDR3 totals 17 residues. The DNA for the CDR3 is TGTGCCAGCAGTTTATTCCAAATGTCGGGACAGGGATACGAGCAGTACTTC. Amino acids: CASSLFQMSGQGYEQYF.

V is TRBV11-2 and J is TRBJ1-2; D not resolved. CDR3 length equals 15 residues. V dropped 1 base and J dropped 0 bases, with 9 bases sitting between them. Germline assignment: CDR1 SGHAT and CDR2 FQNNGV. The CDR3 region has the DNA TGTGCCAGCAGCTTAGTTGGCGGGCCTAACTATGGCTACACCTTC. Protein sequence: CASSLVGGPNYGYTF.

This clonotype has a handful of counts. The V call is TRBV6-2 or TRBV6-3, the J call TRBJ2-5; 10 bases match TRBD2. The CDR3 runs to 16 residues. J lost 2 bases, V lost 7 bases, and 10 bases had no gene match. In germline, CDR1 is MNHEY, CDR2 SVGEGT. CDR3 amino acids: CASMGVSGLAQETQYF. CDR3 nucleotides: TGTGCCAGCATGGGCGTTTCGGGACTAGCGCAAGAGACCCAGTACTTC.

V is TRBV20-1 and J is TRBJ2-1, with 8 positions matching TRBD2. This CDR3 is 15 amino acids long. Germline V CDR1 and CDR2: DFQATT, SNEGSKA (reference sequence). The J segment lost 8 bases and the V segment lost 3 bases, leaving 12 bases of the junction unmatched. For the CDR3, the DNA is TGCAGTGCTAGCGGGAGGGCCCGGACGTTGGATGAGCAGTTCTTC. This gives the protein CSASGRARTLDEQFF.

The chain employs TRBV7-9 and TRBJ2-3, with 10 bases fitting TRBD2. Germline trimming cut 2 bases from V and 9 bases from J; bases unmatched to any gene: 8. The CDR3 covers 15 residues. Germline CDR1 reads SEHNR; CDR2 reads FQNEAQ (reference sequence). The CDR3 DNA is TGTGCCAGCAGCTTACTAGCGGGAGTTGAAGAGACGCAGTATTTT. Its translation is CASSLLAGVEETQYF.

This clonotype was seen only a few times. This chain uses TRBV7-9 with TRBJ2-3; 13 bases align to TRBD2. The V gene's germline CDR1 is SEHNR and CDR2 FQNEAQ (reference sequence). The V and J ends lost 3 bases and 1 base, in that order; junction bases with no gene match: 13. The CDR3 loop spans 20 amino acids. CDR3 protein: CASSFNPGTSGTGGTDTQYF. The CDR3 DNA follows: TGTGCCAGCAGCTTCAACCCAGGGACTAGCGGGACCGGGGGCACAGATACGCAGTATTTT.

The chain carries TRBV29-1 and TRBJ1-1; D unclear. This CDR3 has 11 amino acids. The germline gives CDR1 SQVTM, CDR2 ANQGSEA. The ends were cut back, 7 bases at V and 3 bases at J, with 9 bases in the middle. The CDR3 DNA reads as TGCAGCGACCTAGGAGACACTGAAGCTTTCTTT. This codes for CSDLGDTEAFF.

The V and J genes are TRBV5-5 and TRBJ2-6; 7 bases match TRBD1. Germline V gives CDR1 SGHKS, CDR2 YYEKEE (reference sequence). The CDR3 has 16 amino acids. The J segment lost 0 bases and the V segment lost 4 bases, leaving 4 bases of the junction unmatched. CDR3 amino acids: CASSVTGSSGANVLTF. The CDR3 bases are TGTGCCAGCAGCGTGACAGGGAGCTCTGGGGCCAACGTCCTGACTTTC.

This chain connects TRBV20-1 to TRBJ2-5; 9 bases fit TRBD2. The last part of the DNA fits TRBJ2-7 better; the J call may be wrong. The CDR3 spans 14 residues. Germline V gives CDR1 DFQATT, CDR2 SNEGSKA (reference sequence). DNA of the CDR3: TGCAGTGCTTACGGGACTAGCCATAAGTACGAGCAGTACTTC. Translated: CSAYGTSHKYEQYF.

The chain couples TRBV10-3 to TRBJ2-7; TRBD1 might be the D (6 bases). V dropped 4 bases and J dropped 2 bases, with 15 bases sitting between them. CDR1 is ENHRY and CDR2 is SYGVKD in the germline V gene. There are 15 residues in the CDR3. Here the CDR3 reads CAISGAQGPAYEQYF. CDR3 DNA sequence: TGTGCCATCAGTGGGGCCCAGGGGCCGGCCTACGAGCAGTACTTC.

V is TRBV5-1 and J is TRBJ2-7; 12 bases agree with TRBD2. CDR3 size: 17 residues. The V gene's germline CDR1 is SGHRS and CDR2 YFSETQ. V lost 4 bases, J lost 5 bases, and 13 bases stayed unmatched. This chain's CDR3 is CASSPPGLAGGLDEQYF. The CDR3 DNA reads TGCGCCAGCAGCCCTCCGGGACTAGCGGGCGGCCTGGACGAGCAGTACTTC. The whole variable domain, remainder taken from reference TRBV5-1 and TRBJ2-7, is KAGVTQTPRYLIKTRGQQVTLSCSPISGHRSVSWYQQTPGQGLQFLFEYFSETQRNKGNFPGRFSGRQFSNSRSEMNVSTLELGDSALYLCASSPPGLAGGLDEQYFGPGTRLTVT.

This clonotype was recorded a few times. The rearrangement links TRBV5-1 to TRBJ2-6, with D hard to call. The germline CDR1 and CDR2 sequences are SGHRS and YFSETQ. V lost 4 bases and J lost 1, with 9 bases in between. CDR3 length equals 15 residues. The CDR3 bases are TGCGCCAGCAGCGCTGCAATATCTGGGGCCAACGTCCTGACTTTC. This sequence encodes CASSAAISGANVLTF.